These 16 T cell receptor beta chains were sequenced from one sample in a study of T cells after yellow fever vaccination. From the 5' RACE reads, TCRdb called clonotypes with MiXCR, one entry per CDR3 protein. The table includes under 300,000 distinct CDR3 sequences, 6.5% to 7.5% detected once. Sample: CD4+ T cells sorted from PBMCs, taken on the day of the yellow fever booster vaccination. These receptors were taken from a man aged 30 to 39 who received the YFV17D yellow fever vaccine.

This clonotype has just a few counts. V gene TRBV20-1 combines with J gene TRBJ2-1; D gene uncertain. V gave up 0 bases and J gave up 0 bases, with 9 bases separating them. Per germline, CDR1 DFQATT and CDR2 SNEGSKA (reference sequence). The CDR3 is 15 residues long. This CDR3 reads CSARDSPSSYNEQFF. CDR3 nucleotides: TGCAGTGCTAGAGATTCCCCGAGCTCCTACAATGAGCAGTTCTTC.

This clonotype was recorded at least ten times. The V call is TRBV7-2, the J call TRBJ1-5; no firm D call. CDR1 is SGHTA, CDR2 FQGNSA, per germline. CDR3 length: 16 amino acids. V gave up 0 bases and J gave up 3 bases, with 12 bases separating them. The CDR3 region is CASSLAVAGTNQPQHF. CDR3 nucleotide sequence: TGTGCCAGCAGCTTAGCAGTCGCAGGAACCAATCAGCCCCAGCATTTT.

This clonotype was picked up many times. The J gene is TRBJ2-5, the V gene TRBV5-5; D is unclear. V dropped 0 bases and J dropped 0 bases, with 12 bases sitting between them. In germline, CDR1 is SGHKS, CDR2 YYEKEE (reference sequence). This CDR3 has 16 residues. CDR3: CASSLGPRGYQETQYF. CDR3 DNA sequence: TGTGCCAGCAGCTTGGGCCCTCGTGGGTACCAAGAGACCCAGTACTTC.

This clonotype has a handful of counts. The chain joins TRBV4-2 to TRBJ2-5; 11 nucleotides align to TRBD2. There are 17 residues in the CDR3. The V segment lost 0 bases and the J segment 5 bases; nucleotides outside the gene matches: 8. Germline lookup yields CDR1 LGHNA and CDR2 YNFKEQ. The CDR3 region has the DNA TGTGCCAGCAGCCAAGAATTAGCGGGAGGGGCCGGGGAGACCCAGTACTTC. It translates to CASSQELAGGAGETQYF.

The chain uses TRBV5-1 and TRBJ2-5; TRBD1 matches 7 bases. There are 16 residues in the CDR3. V lost 0 bases, J lost 2 bases, and 7 bases stayed unmatched. Germline CDR1 and CDR2: SGHRS and YFSETQ. The CDR3 is CASSLAFRDRQETQYF. The CDR3 nucleotides are TGCGCCAGCAGCTTGGCTTTTAGGGACAGACAAGAGACCCAGTACTTC.

The table lists this clonotype with many counts. V usage is TRBV5-1 and J usage is TRBJ2-1; 8 nucleotides match TRBD2. Germline V gives CDR1 SGHRS, CDR2 YFSETQ. CDR3 size: 18 residues. V shed 2 bases and J 6 bases; nucleotides not matched to a gene: 16. This CDR3 is CASSFGLGTSGDSNEQFF. The CDR3, as DNA: TGCGCCAGCAGCTTCGGCCTAGGAACTAGCGGAGATAGCAATGAGCAGTTCTTC.

This clonotype appeared a few times. This chain joins TRBV6-5 and TRBJ1-1, with 7 nucleotides matching TRBD1. Losses at the gene ends were 5 bases for V and 5 bases for J; bases not matched to a gene: 8. This CDR3 comprises 14 residues. CDR1 is MNHEY and CDR2 is SVGAGI in the germline V gene. The CDR3 spells CASSPHHRGTEAFF. The DNA of the CDR3 is TGTGCCAGCAGTCCCCACCACAGGGGAACTGAAGCTTTCTTT.

This clonotype was seen ten or more times. This chain links TRBV20-1 with TRBJ2-7, with 9 bases matching TRBD2. The ends lost 3 bases at V and 7 bases at J; junction bases unmatched: 13. CDR3 size: 15 residues. The germline CDR1 and CDR2 sequences are DFQATT and SNEGSKA (reference sequence). Here the CDR3 DNA reads TGCAGTGCTAGCGCCCAGCTAGCGGGAAATCGTGAGCAGTACTTC. Its translation: CSASAQLAGNREQYF.

The sample holds a few counts of this clonotype. The chain links TRBV18 to TRBJ2-7; possible D gene TRBD2, 5 bases. Per germline, CDR1 KGHSH and CDR2 LQKENI. Trimming cost V 2 bases and J 2 bases, with 16 bases left between them. This CDR3 has 16 residues. The CDR3: CASSPSTSSRPYEQYF. In nucleotides, the CDR3 is TGTGCCAGCTCACCATCCACGTCTAGCAGGCCCTACGAGCAGTACTTC.

The chain carries TRBV12-5 and TRBJ2-2, with D maybe TRBD1 (6 bases). CDR3 size: 14 residues. Trimming cost V 5 bases and J 5 bases, with 12 bases left between them. Germline lookup yields CDR1 LGHNT and CDR2 FRNRAP. CDR3 nucleotides: TGTGCTAGTGGTCTAGGGACAAGTACCGGGGAGCTGTTTTTT. Translation gives CASGLGTSTGELFF.

This clonotype occurred many times. The chain uses TRBV7-2 and TRBJ2-5; the D is unclear. V lost 2 bases and J 1 base, leaving 8 bases between the germline ends. Germline CDR1 is SGHTA and CDR2 is FQGNSA. The CDR3 has 14 residues. CDR3 sequence (DNA): TGTGCCAGCAGCTTAAGTCGAGGCCAAGAGACCCAGTACTTC. Residues: CASSLSRGQETQYF. The full variable domain, with the rest looked up from reference TRBV7-2 and TRBJ2-5, is GAGVSQSPSNKVTEKGKDVELRCDPISGHTALYWYRQSLGQGLEFLIYFQGNSAPDKSGLPSDRFSAERTGGSVSTLTIQRTQQEDSAVYLCASSLSRGQETQYFGPGTRLLVL.

The J gene is TRBJ2-1, the V gene TRBV14; the D is unclear. V lost 4 bases to trimming and J lost 9 bases, with 22 bases between them. The germline V gene encodes CDR1 SGHDN and CDR2 FVKESK. CDR3 size: 16 residues. The CDR3 loop is CASSPISRGGSSEQFF. Here the CDR3 DNA reads TGTGCCAGCAGCCCTATATCGAGAGGTGGTTCTAGTGAGCAGTTCTTC.

DNA for the CDR3: TGCGCCAGCAGCTCGCCCGGGGGAGAGACCCAGTACTTC. Its translation: CASSSPGGETQYF. The rearrangement uses TRBV5-1 and TRBJ2-5, with D possibly being TRBD2 (6 bases). The CDR3 spans 13 residues. The germline V and J ends were trimmed by 3 bases and 4 bases, with 10 bases remaining between them. Germline V CDR1 and CDR2: SGHRS, YFSETQ.

The chain couples TRBV6-5 to TRBJ2-1, with 11 bases identical to TRBD1. This CDR3 contains 16 residues. V dropped 2 bases and J dropped 6; count of bases not matched to a gene: 6. CDR1 and CDR2 from the germline V gene are MNHEY and SVGAGI. The CDR3 nucleotides are TGTGCCAGCAGTTACAGAGGGGACAGGGGGTTCAATGAGCAGTTCTTC. This encodes CASSYRGDRGFNEQFF.

This clonotype was found a few times. The chain recombines TRBV20-1 with TRBJ1-1; D is uncertain. The CDR3 totals 15 residues. Germline V gives CDR1 DFQATT, CDR2 SNEGSKA (reference sequence). The CDR3 DNA reads as TGCAGCGTAATCCCGTCAGGACGGTTGAACACTGAAGCTTTCTTT. Amino acids: CSVIPSGRLNTEAFF.

In this sample, this clonotype turned up a few times. V usage is TRBV4-3 and J usage is TRBJ2-2; D gene uncertain. Trimming stripped 0 bases from V and 5 bases from J, with 16 bases between. This CDR3 region has 17 residues. CDR1 and CDR2 (germline): LGHNA, YSLEER. In DNA, the CDR3 is TGCGCCAGCAGCCAAGATGCTTACCCCTCGAGAACCGGGGAGCTGTTTTTT. Amino acid sequence: CASSQDAYPSRTGELFF.